A selection of T cell receptor beta chains follows, all from one sample in a study of T cell responses to AZD1222 COVID-19 vaccine. Using immunoSEQ multiplex PCR, the repertoire was profiled, and TCRdb retains in-frame clones only, with some absent. This sample yields 140,000 to 150,000 clones, of which more than 70% are seen a single time; roughly 1.5% belongs to the top ten. The sample was peripheral blood, taken 28 days after the second AZD1222 dose. All receptors come from an adult who received the AZD1222 COVID-19 vaccine. Each CDR3 is given with its conserved first and last residue. Not all rows give a size; the values are once, few, many and, for expanded clones, a class.

j_call | clone_size | v_call | cdr3_aa
TRBJ2-7 | - | TRBV11-3 | CASSLVPNEQYF
TRBJ1-1 | - | TRBV10-3 | CAISGSGIMNTEAFF
TRBJ1-5 | - | TRBV4-1 | CASSPLGGNQPQHF
TRBJ1-2 | - | TRBV5-1 | CASSLAAGIHGYTF
TRBJ2-7 | - | TRBV30 | CAWTGSLSGTGYYEQYF
TRBJ2-7 | few | TRBV4-3 | CASSQDTSGNYEQYF
TRBJ2-7 | - | TRBV7-2 | CASSPLDPGGGYEQYF
TRBJ1-1 | - | TRBV13 | CASSFPGQGNTEAFF
TRBJ2-2 | - | TRBV7-2 | CASSLALKRFTGELFF
TRBJ1-1 | - | TRBV4-3 | CASSQDEGRVNTEAFF
TRBJ1-2 | - | TRBV29-1 | CSVGSQASYGYTF
TRBJ2-4 | - | TRBV3-1/TRBV3-2 | CASSPSPDSGNIQYF
TRBJ1-1 | - | TRBV28 | CASKRGREAFF
TRBJ1-6 | - | TRBV4-3 | CASSQLGAAAGLNSPLHF
TRBJ1-3 | few | TRBV29-1 | CSAGLTSSGNTIYF
TRBJ1-5 | - | TRBV5-1 | CASSLGGSNQPQHF
TRBJ2-1 | - | TRBV28 | CASSFPPMGLVNEQFF
TRBJ2-7 | - | TRBV28 | CASRVGIDEQYF
TRBJ2-1 | few | TRBV2 | CASSEGLLAEGGPYNEQFF
TRBJ1-6 | - | TRBV7-3 | CASIPLDRTGTESPLHF
TRBJ2-3 | - | TRBV24-1 | CATNGLGTDTQYF
TRBJ2-2 | - | TRBV5-1 | CASSLASGANTGELFF
TRBJ2-7 | - | TRBV6-5 | CASSLAASGRRRQYF
TRBJ2-3 | - | TRBV5-1 | CASSLGDRGRPTDTQYF
TRBJ1-1 | - | TRBV18 | CASSPGTGMNTEAFF
TRBJ1-1 | - | TRBV14 | CASSQDLGTMNTEAFF
TRBJ2-1 | - | TRBV10-1 | CASSEAIAGRAYNEQFF
TRBJ2-3 | few | TRBV7-3 | CASSLLSASGIADTQYF
TRBJ1-2 | - | TRBV6-2/TRBV6-3 | CASSYSSPTWGYTF
TRBJ2-7 | once | TRBV4-2 | CASSQDGGGSYRYEQYF
TRBJ2-3 | - | TRBV7-2 | CASSRYRSLDTQYF
TRBJ1-2 | once | TRBV2 | CASNAPGPMNYGYTF
TRBJ1-5 | once | TRBV2 | CASSEALHRANQPQHF
TRBJ1-1 | once | TRBV5-6 | CASSQPQGLLMNTEAFF
TRBJ1-2 | - | TRBV5-6 | CASSLASGNYGYTF
TRBJ1-3 | - | TRBV29-1 | CSVVVSYSGNTIYF
TRBJ2-7 | - | TRBV5-6 | CASSPLTGSPYEQYF
TRBJ2-7 | - | TRBV11-2 | CASSRGTSGSPAYYEQYF
TRBJ2-7 | - | TRBV9 | CASSVFSGAAYEQYF
TRBJ1-4 | - | TRBV6-5 | CASSYSADEKLFF
TRBJ2-5 | - | TRBV7-7 | CASSLGAEETQYF
TRBJ2-1 | - | TRBV19 | CASSKRGPYNEQFF
TRBJ2-1 | - | TRBV10-3 | CAISSGDTPLNEQFF
TRBJ2-1 | - | TRBV10-1 | CASSVAGTGAYNEQFF
TRBJ2-7 | - | TRBV13 | CASSLGLASGNYEQYF
TRBJ2-6 | - | TRBV7-2 | CASSLMVGVSGANVLTF
TRBJ1-1 | - | TRBV5-4 | CASSWVDRGRTEAFF
TRBJ1-4 | - | TRBV4-2 | CASSQAEATNEKLFF
TRBJ1-1 | - | TRBV6-2/TRBV6-3 | CASSYIGAEAFF
TRBJ1-4 | - | TRBV28 | CASIGGDRAGKLFF